This is a list of T cell receptor beta chains from one sample in a study of blood T cell repertoires in COVID-19. Libraries were prepared by immunoSEQ multiplex PCR; TCRdb keeps only in-frame clonotypes and omits some of them. The sample has approximately 320,000 clones; around nine tenths are singletons. Sequenced: PBMCs or T cells enriched from blood (not recorded which). The receptors shown here come from a man between 60 and 75 years old who had recovered from COVID-19. Each CDR3 is given with its conserved first and last residue. Each record gives: CDR3 DNA, CDR3 protein, V gene, D gene, clone size, J gene. D genes are given only for firm matches. The size entry is marked missing in some rows and otherwise reads once, few, many or a size class.

CDR3nt: TGTGCCAGTAGTATGGGACTAGCGGAGGACACCGGGGAGCTGTTTTTT
CDR3aa: CASSMGLAEDTGELFF
v_gene: TRBV19
d_gene: TRBD2
abundance: -
j_gene: TRBJ2-2

CDR3nt: TGTGCCAGCAGCTTATACGGGAACCCCTATAATTCACCCCTCCACTTT
CDR3aa: CASSLYGNPYNSPLHF
v_gene: TRBV7-8
d_gene: -
abundance: -
j_gene: TRBJ1-6

CDR3nt: TGTGCCAGCAGTTTGCTAGCTGGGGCCAACGTCCTGACTTTC
CDR3aa: CASSLLAGANVLTF
v_gene: TRBV28
d_gene: -
abundance: -
j_gene: TRBJ2-6

CDR3nt: TGTGCCAGCCGGGGGGGTAGACCCTACGAGCAGTACTTC
CDR3aa: CASRGGRPYEQYF
v_gene: TRBV27
d_gene: TRBD2
abundance: -
j_gene: TRBJ2-7

CDR3nt: TGTGCCAGCAGCTTAGCGTCGATCTCAGGGGGAGAGACCCAGTACTTC
CDR3aa: CASSLASISGGETQYF
v_gene: TRBV7-2
d_gene: TRBD1
abundance: once
j_gene: TRBJ2-5

CDR3nt: TGTGCCAGTAGTTTACGGACTAGCGGGAATGAGCAGTTCTTC
CDR3aa: CASSLRTSGNEQFF
v_gene: TRBV19
d_gene: TRBD2
abundance: -
j_gene: TRBJ2-1

CDR3nt: TGTGCCAGCGGACTAGCGAATGAGCAGTTCTTC
CDR3aa: CASGLANEQFF
v_gene: TRBV18
d_gene: TRBD2
abundance: -
j_gene: TRBJ2-1

CDR3nt: TGCGCCACCTCGGATGGGGCTAGGGGGGAGACCCAGTACTTC
CDR3aa: CATSDGARGETQYF
v_gene: TRBV5-1
d_gene: -
abundance: -
j_gene: TRBJ2-5

CDR3nt: TGTGCCATCAGGGGCACAGGGGTATTGTACACTGAAGCTTTCTTT
CDR3aa: CAIRGTGVLYTEAFF
v_gene: TRBV10-3
d_gene: TRBD1
abundance: -
j_gene: TRBJ1-1

CDR3nt: TGTGCCAGCTCACCAAGTTACGGGGGCTCCTACGAGCAGTACTTC
CDR3aa: CASSPSYGGSYEQYF
v_gene: TRBV18
d_gene: -
abundance: -
j_gene: TRBJ2-7

CDR3nt: TGTGCCAGCAGTGAAGCAGGGGGAGTGGGGCAGTTCTTC
CDR3aa: CASSEAGGVGQFF
v_gene: TRBV2
d_gene: -
abundance: -
j_gene: TRBJ2-1

CDR3nt: TGTGCCAGCAGCGGACTAGCGGGAGCCTACGAGCAGTACTTC
CDR3aa: CASSGLAGAYEQYF
v_gene: TRBV7-2
d_gene: TRBD2
abundance: once
j_gene: TRBJ2-7

CDR3nt: TGTGCCAGCAGACGCGGACTAGCGGAGACCTACGAGCAGTACTTC
CDR3aa: CASRRGLAETYEQYF
v_gene: TRBV6-5
d_gene: TRBD2
abundance: -
j_gene: TRBJ2-7

CDR3nt: TGTGCCAGCAGTTTCTCGGGACAACGACAGCATGAGCAGTTCTTC
CDR3aa: CASSFSGQRQHEQFF
v_gene: TRBV27
d_gene: -
abundance: -
j_gene: TRBJ2-1

CDR3nt: TGTGCCAGCAGCCTCATGGCGGGAGCTACAGATACGCAGTATTTT
CDR3aa: CASSLMAGATDTQYF
v_gene: TRBV3-1/TRBV3-2
d_gene: TRBD2
abundance: -
j_gene: TRBJ2-3

CDR3nt: TGCGCCAGCAGCCAAGATTGGGCAGGCGCGCACAATGAGCAGTTCTTC
CDR3aa: CASSQDWAGAHNEQFF
v_gene: TRBV4-3
d_gene: -
abundance: -
j_gene: TRBJ2-1

CDR3nt: TGCAGCGTTGCGGAGAGGGTCAATCAGCCCCAGCATTTT
CDR3aa: CSVAERVNQPQHF
v_gene: TRBV29-1
d_gene: -
abundance: -
j_gene: TRBJ1-5

CDR3nt: TGTGCCAGCAGCCAGACTAGCCTCCCCACCGGGGAGCTGTTTTTT
CDR3aa: CASSQTSLPTGELFF
v_gene: TRBV11-2
d_gene: TRBD2
abundance: -
j_gene: TRBJ2-2

CDR3nt: TGTGCCAGCAGCCAAGACAGCCGGTATCAGCCCCAGCATTTT
CDR3aa: CASSQDSRYQPQHF
v_gene: TRBV7-9
d_gene: -
abundance: few
j_gene: TRBJ1-5

CDR3nt: TGTGCCAGCAGTCGCCAAGGGGTGAGGAGCTCTGGAAACACCATATATTTT
CDR3aa: CASSRQGVRSSGNTIYF
v_gene: TRBV6-2/TRBV6-3
d_gene: -
abundance: once
j_gene: TRBJ1-3

CDR3nt: TGTGCCAGCAGCTTAGGGGTCCAGGGGATCTACTCTGGAAACACCATATATTTT
CDR3aa: CASSLGVQGIYSGNTIYF
v_gene: TRBV7-9
d_gene: -
abundance: -
j_gene: TRBJ1-3

CDR3nt: TGTGCCAGCAGCCAAGGGGACAGCAAGACCTACGAGCAGTACTTC
CDR3aa: CASSQGDSKTYEQYF
v_gene: TRBV4-2
d_gene: TRBD1
abundance: -
j_gene: TRBJ2-7

CDR3nt: TGTGCCACCAGTGATCCAAGACTAGCGGGCGAGCAGTTCTTC
CDR3aa: CATSDPRLAGEQFF
v_gene: TRBV24-1
d_gene: TRBD2
abundance: once
j_gene: TRBJ2-1

CDR3nt: TGTGCCAGCAGCCCCGAGGGGGCTAACTATGGCTACACCTTC
CDR3aa: CASSPEGANYGYTF
v_gene: TRBV7-2
d_gene: -
abundance: -
j_gene: TRBJ1-2

CDR3nt: TGTGCCAGCAGCGTAGCTCGGAACACTGAAGCTTTCTTT
CDR3aa: CASSVARNTEAFF
v_gene: TRBV9
d_gene: -
abundance: -
j_gene: TRBJ1-1

CDR3nt: TGTGCCAGCAGCTACGCCCCTAGCGGGAGATCCTACGAGCAGTACTTC
CDR3aa: CASSYAPSGRSYEQYF
v_gene: TRBV6-5
d_gene: TRBD2
abundance: once
j_gene: TRBJ2-7

CDR3nt: TGTGCCAGCATCGGACAGGGCCCCTTTAACTATGGCTACACCTTC
CDR3aa: CASIGQGPFNYGYTF
v_gene: TRBV2
d_gene: TRBD1
abundance: -
j_gene: TRBJ1-2

CDR3nt: TGCGCCAGCAGTGAACAGGGGAGCAATCAGCCCCAGCATTTT
CDR3aa: CASSEQGSNQPQHF
v_gene: TRBV10-2
d_gene: TRBD1
abundance: once
j_gene: TRBJ1-5

CDR3nt: TGTGCCAGCAGCCGGGACAACACCTACGAGCAGTACTTC
CDR3aa: CASSRDNTYEQYF
v_gene: TRBV13
d_gene: -
abundance: -
j_gene: TRBJ2-7

CDR3nt: TGTGCCAGCAGAGGTCGGAGTGAAAAACTGTTTTTT
CDR3aa: CASRGRSEKLFF
v_gene: TRBV6-6
d_gene: -
abundance: -
j_gene: TRBJ1-4

CDR3nt: TGTGCCAGCAGTTGGGGCCCAGGGGCCAGTAGCAATCAGCCCCAGCATTTT
CDR3aa: CASSWGPGASSNQPQHF
v_gene: TRBV27
d_gene: -
abundance: -
j_gene: TRBJ1-5

CDR3nt: TGTGCCAGCAGCGTAGACATGAACCTCTCTGGAAACACCATATATTTT
CDR3aa: CASSVDMNLSGNTIYF
v_gene: TRBV9
d_gene: -
abundance: -
j_gene: TRBJ1-3

CDR3nt: TGTGCCATCAGTGCAAGAAAATCGGATTCACCCCTCCACTTT
CDR3aa: CAISARKSDSPLHF
v_gene: TRBV10-3
d_gene: -
abundance: few
j_gene: TRBJ1-6

CDR3nt: TGTGCCAGCAGTGAACAGGGACTGACGAACACTGAAGCTTTCTTT
CDR3aa: CASSEQGLTNTEAFF
v_gene: TRBV2
d_gene: -
abundance: -
j_gene: TRBJ1-1

CDR3nt: TGTGCCAGCAGTTACTCACCCCCGGGAAGCTATGGCTACACCTTC
CDR3aa: CASSYSPPGSYGYTF
v_gene: TRBV6-5
d_gene: -
abundance: -
j_gene: TRBJ1-2

CDR3nt: TGTGCCAGCAGTGTAAACTCCTACAATGAGCAGTTCTTC
CDR3aa: CASSVNSYNEQFF
v_gene: TRBV6-2/TRBV6-3
d_gene: -
abundance: -
j_gene: TRBJ2-1

CDR3nt: TGTGCCTGGAGTGTAGGGGGATCTTATGGCTACACCTTC
CDR3aa: CAWSVGGSYGYTF
v_gene: TRBV30
d_gene: -
abundance: -
j_gene: TRBJ1-2

CDR3nt: TGTGCCAGCAGGGCCCCCGGGGGCTCCTACGAGCAGTACTTC
CDR3aa: CASRAPGGSYEQYF
v_gene: TRBV6-5
d_gene: -
abundance: -
j_gene: TRBJ2-7

CDR3nt: TGTGCTAGTGGTCAAACAGCGAACACTGAAGCTTTCTTT
CDR3aa: CASGQTANTEAFF
v_gene: TRBV12-5
d_gene: -
abundance: -
j_gene: TRBJ1-1

CDR3nt: TGTGCCAGCAGTCGGGCAGGGAGCACAGATACGCAGTATTTT
CDR3aa: CASSRAGSTDTQYF
v_gene: TRBV28
d_gene: -
abundance: -
j_gene: TRBJ2-3

CDR3nt: TGCGCCAGCAGCTGGGGAACAGGGGACCTTAACTATGGCTACACCTTC
CDR3aa: CASSWGTGDLNYGYTF
v_gene: TRBV5-1
d_gene: TRBD1
abundance: -
j_gene: TRBJ1-2

CDR3nt: TGTGCCAGCAGTCTTAGCGACTACGGGGAGCTGTTTTTT
CDR3aa: CASSLSDYGELFF
v_gene: TRBV9
d_gene: -
abundance: -
j_gene: TRBJ2-2

CDR3nt: TGTGCCAGCTCTCGACAGGGGTCGGTCACTGAAGCTTTCTTT
CDR3aa: CASSRQGSVTEAFF
v_gene: TRBV18
d_gene: TRBD1
abundance: -
j_gene: TRBJ1-1

CDR3nt: TGCGCCAGCAGTCAAACCGGGACTCCCGACAATGAGCAGTTCTTC
CDR3aa: CASSQTGTPDNEQFF
v_gene: TRBV5-1
d_gene: -
abundance: -
j_gene: TRBJ2-1

CDR3nt: TGTGCCAGCAGCTTAGAGCGGGTGGAGACCCAGTACTTC
CDR3aa: CASSLERVETQYF
v_gene: TRBV13
d_gene: -
abundance: -
j_gene: TRBJ2-5

CDR3nt: TGTGCCAGTAGTACCCAGGGAAGCTCCTATAATTCACCCCTCCACTTT
CDR3aa: CASSTQGSSYNSPLHF
v_gene: TRBV19
d_gene: -
abundance: once
j_gene: TRBJ1-6

CDR3nt: TGTGCCAGCAGCCAAACTAGCCTAGCGGGCAGTCGGTATTTT
CDR3aa: CASSQTSLAGSRYF
v_gene: TRBV7-9
d_gene: TRBD2
abundance: few
j_gene: TRBJ2-3

CDR3nt: TGTGCCAGCAGCCAACAGGGCCGAAATTCACCCCTCCACTTT
CDR3aa: CASSQQGRNSPLHF
v_gene: TRBV3-1/TRBV3-2
d_gene: -
abundance: -
j_gene: TRBJ1-6

CDR3nt: TGTGCCAGCAGCCTCCTAGGTGCGGGGAACGGCTACACCTTC
CDR3aa: CASSLLGAGNGYTF
v_gene: TRBV3-1/TRBV3-2
d_gene: -
abundance: -
j_gene: TRBJ1-2

CDR3nt: TGTGCCATCAGTGAGTCGAATTCGGCAGGGGATGGCTACACCTTC
CDR3aa: CAISESNSAGDGYTF
v_gene: TRBV10-3
d_gene: -
abundance: -
j_gene: TRBJ1-2

CDR3nt: TGTGCCAGCAGCCCTGATTCTAGCGCGGGGGCCGGGGAGCTGTTTTTT
CDR3aa: CASSPDSSAGAGELFF
v_gene: TRBV7-9
d_gene: TRBD2
abundance: -
j_gene: TRBJ2-2

CDR3nt: TGTGCCAGCAGCTTGGGGCAGGGGGGTCCCCACGAGCAGTACTTC
CDR3aa: CASSLGQGGPHEQYF
v_gene: TRBV7-9
d_gene: -
abundance: few
j_gene: TRBJ2-7

CDR3nt: TGTGCCAGCAGTCCCTCGGGTCCCTCTGGGGCCAACGTCCTGACTTTC
CDR3aa: CASSPSGPSGANVLTF
v_gene: TRBV27
d_gene: -
abundance: -
j_gene: TRBJ2-6

CDR3nt: TGTGCCAGCAGCTTAGCCCACAGGGGCTCCAATGAAAAACTGTTTTTT
CDR3aa: CASSLAHRGSNEKLFF
v_gene: TRBV7-9
d_gene: TRBD1
abundance: -
j_gene: TRBJ1-4

CDR3nt: TGTGCCAGCAGCAGGGACAGAAACTATGGCTACACCTTC
CDR3aa: CASSRDRNYGYTF
v_gene: TRBV9
d_gene: TRBD1
abundance: -
j_gene: TRBJ1-2

CDR3nt: TGTGCCAGCAGCTTGGCTCCTTTTGGCAATCAGCCCCAGCATTTT
CDR3aa: CASSLAPFGNQPQHF
v_gene: TRBV5-5
d_gene: -
abundance: -
j_gene: TRBJ1-5

CDR3nt: TGTGCCAGCAGCCAAACCCGACTAGCGGGAGGTTACGAGCAGTACTTC
CDR3aa: CASSQTRLAGGYEQYF
v_gene: TRBV3-1/TRBV3-2
d_gene: TRBD2
abundance: -
j_gene: TRBJ2-7

CDR3nt: TGTGCCAGCAGTTTAGGGACAGGGTCCGGAAACACCATATATTTT
CDR3aa: CASSLGTGSGNTIYF
v_gene: TRBV28
d_gene: TRBD1
abundance: -
j_gene: TRBJ1-3

CDR3nt: TGTGCCAGCAGTTCCTCGACAGGGATGGTCACTGAAGCTTTCTTT
CDR3aa: CASSSSTGMVTEAFF
v_gene: TRBV27
d_gene: TRBD1
abundance: -
j_gene: TRBJ1-1

CDR3nt: TGTGCCAGCAGTGAACAGGGGGCGTATGGCTACACCTTC
CDR3aa: CASSEQGAYGYTF
v_gene: TRBV2
d_gene: TRBD1
abundance: once
j_gene: TRBJ1-2